These 31 T cell receptor beta chains came from one sample sequenced in a study of blood T cell repertoires in COVID-19. Assay: immunoSEQ multiplex PCR; the TCRdb copy retains only in-frame clones and omits some. The data contain more than 150,000 clones, about four fifths of them singletons. The sequenced sample consisted of peripheral blood. Receptors were obtained from a human donor in a cohort sampled during active COVID-19.

The J gene is TRBJ2-5, the V gene TRBV5-1; 8 bases agree with TRBD1. The CDR3 has 13 amino acids. Germline V gene lookup returns CDR1 SGHRS and CDR2 YFSETQ. V was pared by 5 bases and J by 3 bases, with 3 bases of the junction left unmatched. The CDR3 here is CASRKDREETQYF. The CDR3 coding sequence is TGCGCCAGCAGAAAGGACAGGGAAGAGACCCAGTACTTC.

The J gene is TRBJ1-6, the V gene TRBV7-9; no firm D call. Germline V CDR1 and CDR2: SEHNR, FQNEAQ (reference sequence). The germline V and J ends were trimmed by 4 bases and 5 bases, with 9 bases remaining between them. The CDR3 length is 14 residues. This CDR3 reads CASSSDTDNSPLHF. As DNA, the CDR3 is TGTGCCAGCAGCTCAGACACGGATAATTCACCCCTCCACTTT.

The chain couples TRBV5-1 to TRBJ2-1, with 9 bases fitting TRBD1. Germline V gene sequence: CDR1 SGHRS, CDR2 YFSETQ. With V trimmed by 0 bases and J by 3 bases, 4 bases remained unmatched. The CDR3 runs 16 residues. The CDR3 DNA follows: TGCGCCAGCAGCTTGGGGACAGGGGTTCGCTACAATGAGCAGTTCTTC. Translating it yields CASSLGTGVRYNEQFF.

The V gene is TRBV5-6, the J gene TRBJ2-2; TRBD2 matches 9 bases. CDR3 size: 15 residues. Germline CDR1 reads SGHDT; CDR2 reads YYEEEE. Trimming removed 5 bases from V and 5 bases from J; junction bases left unmatched: 7. DNA of the CDR3: TGTGCCAGCAGTCGCGGGGGGGCCTATACCGGGGAGCTGTTTTTT. This encodes CASSRGGAYTGELFF.

The J gene is TRBJ1-1, the V gene TRBV6-1, with D possibly TRBD1 on 5 matching bases. Germline CDR1 reads MNHNS; CDR2 reads SASEGT. The germline V and J ends were trimmed by 0 bases and 1 base, with 9 bases remaining between them. This CDR3 region has 15 residues. The CDR3 DNA is TGTGCCAGCAGTGAAGCCCCAGGGCAGAACACTGAAGCTTTCTTT. This translates into CASSEAPGQNTEAFF.

CDR3 protein: CASSPRGSSGAYEQYF. In nucleotides, the CDR3 is TGTGCCAGCAGCCCCCGAGGGTCGTCTGGGGCCTACGAGCAGTACTTC. This rearrangement joins TRBV9 to TRBJ2-7, with D tentatively TRBD2 (5 bases). V lost 4 bases to trimming and J lost 2 bases, with 19 bases between them. The germline V gene has CDR1 SGDLS and CDR2 YYNGEE. The CDR3 spans 16 residues. The full variable domain, with the rest looked up from reference TRBV9 and TRBJ2-7, is DSGVTQTPKHLITATGQRVTLRCSPRSGDLSVYWYQQSLDQGLQFLIQYYNGEERAKGNILERFSAQQFPDLHSELNLSSLELGDSALYFCASSPRGSSGAYEQYFGPGTRLTVT.

This clone appeared a few times. This chain links TRBV18 with TRBJ2-1; D may be TRBD1 (5 bases). Trimming took off 0 bases at V and 0 bases at J, with 9 bases between the two ends. CDR3 length equals 16 residues. CDR1 is KGHSH, CDR2 LQKENI, per germline. The CDR3 reads CASSPPTGVSYNEQFF. CDR3 sequence (DNA): TGTGCCAGCTCACCACCAACAGGAGTCTCCTACAATGAGCAGTTCTTC.

This chain connects TRBV19 to TRBJ2-2; 9 bases are shared with TRBD1. The junction had 19 bases not matched to a gene; V was cut back by 8 bases and J by 6 bases. Germline V CDR1 and CDR2: LNHDA, SQIVND (reference sequence). The CDR3 spans 18 residues. In DNA form, the CDR3 reads TGTGCCAGTGGCCATGGACAGGGGTTCGTTCGCATGTCCGGGGAGCTGTTTTTT. Translating it yields CASGHGQGFVRMSGELFF.

The chain recombines TRBV5-1 with TRBJ2-7, with 10 positions matching TRBD1. The germline CDR1 and CDR2 sequences are SGHRS and YFSETQ. The CDR3 consists of 14 residues. V dropped 4 bases and J dropped 4; count of bases not matched to a gene: 5. For the CDR3, the DNA is TGCGCCAGCAGCCAGACAGGGGGCAGTTACGAGCAGTACTTC. This sequence encodes CASSQTGGSYEQYF.

The rearrangement links TRBV9 to TRBJ1-1; 8 bases line up with TRBD1. Unmatched junction bases numbered 3, after V lost 4 bases and J lost 4 bases. The CDR3 has 13 residues. The germline gives CDR1 SGDLS, CDR2 YYNGEE. CDR3: CASSTTGGTEAFF. CDR3 DNA sequence: TGTGCCAGCAGCACTACAGGGGGCACTGAAGCTTTCTTT.

V usage is TRBV5-1 and J usage is TRBJ1-2; D remains unclear. Germline V CDR1 and CDR2: SGHRS, YFSETQ. The CDR3 runs to 12 residues. V lost 4 bases and J lost 8, with 12 bases in between. CDR3 bases: TGCGCCAGCAGCACTAACCACGGGGGCTACACCTTC. Translated, it gives CASSTNHGGYTF.

This chain uses TRBV27 with TRBJ1-1; 7 bases are a match to TRBD1. V lost 3 bases, J lost 1 base, and 2 bases stayed unmatched. CDR1 MNHEY and CDR2 SMNVEV come from the germline V gene (reference sequence). The CDR3 consists of 14 residues. The CDR3 here is CASSFQGENTEAFF. The CDR3 DNA is TGTGCCAGCAGTTTCCAGGGGGAGAACACTGAAGCTTTCTTT.

The V and J genes are TRBV27 and TRBJ1-6; D unclear. The CDR3 length is 16 residues. The V gene's germline CDR1 is MNHEY and CDR2 SMNVEV (reference sequence). V lost 6 bases, J lost 0 bases, and 12 bases lay in between. The CDR3 spells CASSLRGSSYNSPLHF. The CDR3 bases are TGTGCCAGCAGCTTGCGTGGGAGCTCCTATAATTCACCCCTCCACTTT.

The chain combines TRBV7-2 with TRBJ1-5; 8 bases match TRBD1. The trim removed 3 bases at V and 2 bases at J, leaving 6 bases unmatched. The CDR3 is made up of 16 amino acids. Per the germline V gene, CDR1 is SGHTA and CDR2 is FQGNSA. The CDR3 region is CASSFSTGEGNQPQHF. Written as DNA, the CDR3 is TGTGCCAGCAGCTTCTCGACAGGGGAAGGCAATCAGCCCCAGCATTTT.

V gene TRBV15 combines with J gene TRBJ2-7, with D unclear. V shed 0 bases and J shed 7 bases, with 7 bases lying between them. Germline V lookup: CDR1 LNHNV, CDR2 YYDKDF (reference sequence). CDR3 length: 12 amino acids. In nucleotides, the CDR3 is TGTGCCACCAGCAGAGAACCACGGGAGCAGTACTTC. It yields the protein CATSREPREQYF.

The chain employs TRBV7-2 and TRBJ2-1; D call uncertain. Looked up from germline, CDR1 is SGHTA and CDR2 is FQGNSA. The CDR3 loop spans 16 amino acids. Trimming took off 5 bases at V and 0 bases at J, with 14 bases between the two ends. CDR3 bases: TGTGCCAGCAGCCCCACTCTCGGAGACTCCTACAATGAGCAGTTCTTC. It codes for CASSPTLGDSYNEQFF.

This chain joins TRBV3-1 (or the pseudogene TRBV3-2) and TRBJ1-1; TRBD1 might be the D (5 bases). This CDR3 comprises 15 residues. Trimming shortened V by 2 bases and J by 1 base, and 11 bases separated the two germline ends. Germline CDR1 and CDR2: LGHDT and YNNKEL (reference sequence). CDR3 residues: CASSQRGLGNTEAFF. The CDR3 nucleotides read TGTGCCAGCAGCCAACGGGGGTTGGGGAACACTGAAGCTTTCTTT.

Concerning this clone itself: This specimen includes other DNA sequences encoding the same CDR3. This chain uses TRBV2 with TRBJ2-5; 7 bases fit TRBD2. Germline CDR1 and CDR2: SNHLY and FYNNEI. The CDR3 has 12 amino acids. With V trimmed by 4 bases and J by 4 bases, 0 bases remained unmatched. This chain's CDR3 is CASSGEGETQYF. DNA of the CDR3: TGTGCCAGCAGTGGGGAGGGAGAGACCCAGTACTTC.

This chain links TRBV4-1 with TRBJ2-7; no reliable D call. CDR3 size: 13 residues. The V end lost 1 base, the J end lost 2 bases, and 6 bases lay between the germline ends. CDR1 and CDR2 (germline): MGHRA, YSYEKL. The CDR3 sequence: CASSQGRAYEQYF. CDR3 nucleotide sequence: TGCGCCAGCAGCCAAGGCCGGGCCTACGAGCAGTACTTC.

The V gene is TRBV2, the J gene TRBJ2-7; 7 bases line up with TRBD1. J gave up 4 bases and V 6 bases, and 6 bases lay outside the gene matches. The length of the CDR3 is 13 residues. Looked up from germline, CDR1 is SNHLY and CDR2 is FYNNEI. The CDR3 DNA is TGTGCCAGCAGATTAGACAGGGAATACGAGCAGTACTTC. Translation gives CASRLDREYEQYF.

This chain links TRBV6-5 with TRBJ2-1; 12 bases are shared with TRBD2. This CDR3 spans 14 amino acids. J was trimmed by 8 bases and V by 6 bases; bases with no gene match: 5. CDR1 is MNHEY, CDR2 SVGAGI, per germline. The CDR3 DNA reads as TGTGCCAGCAGCCTAGCGGGGGGGCCCCATGAGCAGTTCTTC. Its protein is CASSLAGGPHEQFF.

The rearrangement links TRBV27 to TRBJ2-1, with TRBD1 identical over 8 bases. There are 19 residues in the CDR3. Germline V lookup: CDR1 MNHEY, CDR2 SMNVEV (reference sequence). Trimming cost V 4 bases and J 7 bases; bases outside gene matches: 21. CDR3 amino acids: CASSSLTGVLLPSSNEQFF. CDR3 nucleotide sequence: TGTGCCAGCAGTTCCCTGACAGGGGTCCTTCTCCCCTCTTCTAATGAGCAGTTCTTC.

This clone was found once. The chain joins TRBV19 to TRBJ1-3; unclear D gene. The V end was cut by 1 base, the J end by 5 bases, with 6 bases between. Germline values: CDR1 LNHDA, CDR2 SQIVND (reference sequence). This CDR3 is built from 13 residues. The CDR3 spells CASSIALRNTIYF. As DNA, the CDR3 is TGTGCCAGTAGTATAGCCCTTCGAAACACCATATATTTT.

V usage is TRBV5-6 and J usage is TRBJ2-7; 7 nucleotides align to TRBD2. The CDR3 consists of 13 residues. Looked up from germline, CDR1 is SGHDT and CDR2 is YYEEEE. V was clipped by 8 bases and J by 0 bases; unmatched bases: 5. The CDR3 here is CASRTRGSYEQYF. CDR3 in DNA: TGTGCCAGTCGGACTAGGGGCTCCTACGAGCAGTACTTC.

Comment on this clone: Other DNA sequences from this sample encode an identical CDR3 as well. V and J are TRBV19 and TRBJ1-1; 7 nucleotides match TRBD1. V was clipped by 3 bases and J by 2 bases; unmatched bases: 3. Germline CDR1 reads LNHDA; CDR2 reads SQIVND (reference sequence). The CDR3 loop spans 14 amino acids. The CDR3 DNA is TGTGCCAGTAGTATCGGACAGGCTAACACTGAAGCTTTCTTT. Translating gives CASSIGQANTEAFF.

Details on this clone: This sample includes further DNA sequences coding for the same CDR3. The chain links TRBV11-3 to TRBJ2-6; D ambiguous. The CDR3 runs 15 residues. Germline lookup yields CDR1 SGHNT and CDR2 YENEEA. Trimming took 1 base from V and 4 from J, leaving 8 bases between them. The CDR3, as DNA: TGTGCCAGCAGCTTAGGTGGCTCGGGGGCCAACGTCCTGACTTTC. Translation: CASSLGGSGANVLTF.

The J gene is TRBJ1-1, the V gene TRBV19; weak D call: TRBD1 (5 bases). The CDR3 consists of 12 residues. Germline V gene lookup returns CDR1 LNHDA and CDR2 SQIVND (reference sequence). V gave up 6 bases and J gave up 3 bases, with 8 bases separating them. CDR3 residues: CASSGDYTEAFF. The DNA for the CDR3 is TGTGCCAGTAGCGGGGACTACACTGAAGCTTTCTTT.

CDR3 in DNA: TGTGCCAGCAGCTCACCGGGGGGGACAGGGCGGTTAGTCGGCTATGGCTACACCTTC. Its protein product is CASSSPGGTGRLVGYGYTF. The chain employs TRBV3-1 (or the pseudogene TRBV3-2) and TRBJ1-2, with 9 positions matching TRBD1. V was pared by 5 bases and J by 4 bases, with 20 bases of the junction left unmatched. Germline V gene lookup returns CDR1 LGHDT and CDR2 YNNKEL (reference sequence). The CDR3 length is 19 residues.

The V and J genes are TRBV6-5 and TRBJ1-2; 7 nucleotides agree with TRBD1. Trimming removed 6 bases from V and 5 bases from J; junction bases left unmatched: 6. The CDR3 length is 13 residues. The V gene's germline CDR1 is MNHEY and CDR2 SVGAGI. CDR3 DNA sequence: TGTGCCAGCAGAGTGGGACAGCCTTATGGCTACACCTTC. Residues: CASRVGQPYGYTF.

The rearrangement uses TRBV7-9 and TRBJ2-7; D is undetermined. V lost 5 bases and J lost 1, with 9 bases in between. The CDR3 is 13 amino acids. Germline loops: CDR1 SEHNR, CDR2 FQNEAQ (reference sequence). In DNA form, the CDR3 reads TGTGCCAGCAGCCCTATGAGGTCCTACGAGCAGTACTTC. Amino acid sequence: CASSPMRSYEQYF.

This clone has only a few counts. This sequence joins TRBV6-6 and TRBJ1-6, with D possibly TRBD1 on 6 matching bases. Per germline, CDR1 MNHNY and CDR2 SVGAGI (reference sequence). The CDR3 is 19 amino acids. V lost 5 bases to trimming and J lost 0 bases, with 20 bases between them. The DNA for the CDR3 is TGTGCCAGCAGTCAAAGGAACAGGGTAGAAACCTCCTATAATTCACCCCTCCACTTT. Its protein product is CASSQRNRVETSYNSPLHF.